Below, 11 T cell receptor beta chains from the same sample are listed, as sequenced in a study of patients and donors after allogeneic stem cell transplantation. TCRdb re-derived calls from the RT-PCR reads in MiXCR, one entry per CDR3 protein. The sample consists of about 960,000 distinct CDR3 sequences, over 15% of them appearing once. The sample taken for sequencing was blood, either unsorted or a sorted T cell fraction (not recorded which). The receptors come from a human donor who was either an allogeneic HSCT recipient or a stem cell or donor lymphocyte infusion donor (not recorded which). It is not recorded whose cells these are; they may come from a transplant donor.

This clonotype showed up just a few times. The chain is built from TRBV2 and TRBJ1-5; D uncertain. The CDR3 is 15 amino acids. The germline V gene has CDR1 SNHLY and CDR2 FYNNEI. Trimming stripped 4 bases from V and 0 bases from J, with 10 bases between. The CDR3 DNA reads as TGTGCCAGCAGTGGAGCCAAAAATAGCAATCAGCCCCAGCATTTT. Protein: CASSGAKNSNQPQHF.

This rearrangement joins TRBV20-1 to TRBJ1-2; D ambiguous. The CDR3 sequence is 14 residues long. Germline loops: CDR1 DFQATT, CDR2 SNEGSKA (reference sequence). The germline V and J ends were trimmed by 5 bases and 1 base, with 14 bases remaining between them. As DNA, the CDR3 is TGCAGTGCTTGGGAGTCCAGCGATAACTATGGCTACACCTTC. It codes for CSAWESSDNYGYTF.

This clonotype turned up a few times. The V call is TRBV10-3, the J call TRBJ2-3, with D perhaps TRBD2 (5 bases). The CDR3 contains 17 residues. V was pared by 3 bases and J by 0 bases, with 16 bases between. Germline V lookup: CDR1 ENHRY, CDR2 SYGVKD. DNA for the CDR3: TGTGCCATCAGTGACCGCGGTGGCACTAGGAGCACAGATACGCAGTATTTT. Amino acids: CAISDRGGTRSTDTQYF.

V and J are TRBV5-1 and TRBJ1-3, with D unresolved. The germline V gene encodes CDR1 SGHRS and CDR2 YFSETQ. Trimming took off 7 bases at V and 4 bases at J, with 12 bases between the two ends. This CDR3 is 13 amino acids long. The CDR3 loop is CASRHRSGNTIYF. The CDR3 coding sequence is TGCGCCAGCCGACACCGCTCCGGAAACACCATATATTTT.

This clonotype was found many times. The V gene is TRBV12-3 or TRBV12-4, the J gene TRBJ2-5, with TRBD2 matching over 7 bases. Trimming removed 5 bases from V and 1 base from J; junction bases left unmatched: 4. There are 14 residues in the CDR3. CDR3 in amino acids: CASSGRGSQETQYF. Written as DNA, the CDR3 is TGTGCCAGCAGTGGGCGGGGGAGCCAAGAGACCCAGTACTTC.

This clonotype appeared a few times. The rearrangement links TRBV20-1 to TRBJ2-1; D might be TRBD1 (5 bases). With 4 bases removed from V and 0 bases from J, the gap between germline ends came to 13 bases. CDR1 and CDR2 from the germline V gene are DFQATT and SNEGSKA (reference sequence). The CDR3 spans 15 residues. The CDR3 here is CSANRQSFSYNEQFF. CDR3 coding DNA: TGCAGTGCTAACAGGCAGTCGTTCTCCTACAATGAGCAGTTCTTC.

This chain connects TRBV7-9 to TRBJ1-1, with 8 positions matching TRBD1. J lost 3 bases, V lost 5 bases, and 11 bases had no gene match. CDR3 size: 16 residues. Germline V gene data show CDR1 as SEHNR and CDR2 as FQNEAQ (reference sequence). CDR3 sequence: CASSPGQGVRDTEAFF. CDR3 in DNA: TGTGCCAGCAGCCCCGGACAGGGAGTAAGGGACACTGAAGCTTTCTTT. Full variable domain (remainder filled in from reference TRBV7-9 and TRBJ1-1): DTGVSQNPRHKITKRGQNVTFRCDPISEHNRLYWYRQTLGQGPEFLTYFQNEAQLEKSRLLSDRFSAERPKGSFSTLEIQRTEQGDSAMYLCASSPGQGVRDTEAFFGQGTRLTVV.

V is TRBV4-3 and J is TRBJ2-3, with 10 positions matching TRBD2. Germline V gene sequence: CDR1 LGHNA, CDR2 YSLEER. The trim removed 1 base at V and 3 bases at J, leaving 4 bases unmatched. The CDR3 loop spans 16 amino acids. The CDR3: CASSQAGTSATDTQYF. CDR3 DNA sequence: TGCGCCAGCAGCCAAGCCGGGACTAGCGCAACAGATACGCAGTATTTT.

The gene calls are TRBV9 and TRBJ2-2, with TRBD2 matching over 9 bases. CDR1 and CDR2 (germline): SGDLS, YYNGEE. The CDR3 length is 17 residues. With 4 bases clipped from V and 4 bases from J, the junction kept 11 bases outside the gene matches. CDR3 amino acids: CASSLPRGRALTGELFF. The CDR3, as DNA: TGTGCCAGCAGCCTCCCGCGCGGGAGGGCGCTCACCGGGGAGCTGTTTTTT.

This clonotype was counted between two and nine times. This rearrangement joins TRBV11-2 to TRBJ2-1; 9 bases are a match to TRBD2. The germline gives CDR1 SGHAT, CDR2 FQNNGV. This CDR3 has 17 amino acids. With V trimmed by 1 base and J by 1 base, 5 bases remained unmatched. CDR3 coding DNA: TGTGCCAGCAGCTTAGTAGGGCTAGCGGGGTCCTACAATGAGCAGTTCTTC. Translated, it gives CASSLVGLAGSYNEQFF.

The J gene is TRBJ1-1, the V gene TRBV6-5; perhaps TRBD1 as D (6 bases). V dropped 2 bases and J dropped 5 bases, with 15 bases sitting between them. CDR3 length equals 15 residues. Germline lookup yields CDR1 MNHEY and CDR2 SVGAGI. The CDR3 DNA reads as TGTGCCAGCAGTTACATGGACAGTGGAGGGACTGAAGCTTTCTTT. Its protein product is CASSYMDSGGTEAFF.